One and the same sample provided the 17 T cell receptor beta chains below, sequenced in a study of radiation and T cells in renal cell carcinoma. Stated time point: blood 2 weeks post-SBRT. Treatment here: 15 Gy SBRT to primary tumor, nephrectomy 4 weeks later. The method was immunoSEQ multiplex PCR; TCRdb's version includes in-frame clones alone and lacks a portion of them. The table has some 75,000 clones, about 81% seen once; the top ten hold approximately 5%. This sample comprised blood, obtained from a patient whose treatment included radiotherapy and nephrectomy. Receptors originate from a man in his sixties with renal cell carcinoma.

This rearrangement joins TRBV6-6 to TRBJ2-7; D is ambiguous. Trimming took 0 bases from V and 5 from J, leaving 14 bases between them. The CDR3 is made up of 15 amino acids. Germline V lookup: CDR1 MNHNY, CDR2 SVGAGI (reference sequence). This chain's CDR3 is CASSYSGQLSNEQYF. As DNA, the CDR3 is TGTGCCAGCAGTTACTCGGGCCAGCTAAGCAACGAGCAGTACTTC.

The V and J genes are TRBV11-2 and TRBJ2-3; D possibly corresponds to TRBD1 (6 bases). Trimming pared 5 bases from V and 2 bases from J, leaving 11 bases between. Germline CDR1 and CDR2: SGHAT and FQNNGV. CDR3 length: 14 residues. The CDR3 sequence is CASSPDRYTDTQYF. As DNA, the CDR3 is TGTGCCAGCAGCCCAGACAGGTACACAGATACGCAGTATTTT.

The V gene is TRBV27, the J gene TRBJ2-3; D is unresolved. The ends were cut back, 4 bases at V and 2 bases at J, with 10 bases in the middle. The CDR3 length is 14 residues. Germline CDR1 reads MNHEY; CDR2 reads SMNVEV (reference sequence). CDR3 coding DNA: TGTGCCAGCAGTTGGCAGTACCACACAGATACGCAGTATTTT. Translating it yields CASSWQYHTDTQYF.

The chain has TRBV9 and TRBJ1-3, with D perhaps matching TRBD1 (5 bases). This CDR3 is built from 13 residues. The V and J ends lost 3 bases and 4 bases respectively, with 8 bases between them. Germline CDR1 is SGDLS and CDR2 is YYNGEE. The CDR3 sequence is CASSGRGGNTIYF. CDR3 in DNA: TGTGCCAGCAGCGGGAGGGGAGGAAACACCATATATTTT.

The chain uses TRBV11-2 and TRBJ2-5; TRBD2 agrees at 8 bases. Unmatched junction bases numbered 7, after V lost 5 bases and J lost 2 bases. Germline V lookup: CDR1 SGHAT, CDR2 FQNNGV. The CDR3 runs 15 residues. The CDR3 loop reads CASSASGTSQETQYF. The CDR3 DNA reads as TGTGCCAGCAGCGCCTCCGGGACTAGTCAAGAGACCCAGTACTTC. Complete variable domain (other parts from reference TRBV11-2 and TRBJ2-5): EAGVAQSPRYKIIEKRQSVAFWCNPISGHATLYWYQQILGQGPKLLIQFQNNGVVDDSQLPKDRFSAERLKGVDSTLKIQPAKLEDSAVYLCASSASGTSQETQYFGPGTRLLVL.

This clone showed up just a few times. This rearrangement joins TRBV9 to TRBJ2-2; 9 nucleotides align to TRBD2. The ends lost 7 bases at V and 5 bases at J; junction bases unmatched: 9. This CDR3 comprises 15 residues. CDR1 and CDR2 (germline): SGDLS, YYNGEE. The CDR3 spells CASRGGDTKTGELFF. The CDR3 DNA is TGTGCCAGCCGCGGGGGGGACACAAAAACCGGGGAGCTGTTTTTT.

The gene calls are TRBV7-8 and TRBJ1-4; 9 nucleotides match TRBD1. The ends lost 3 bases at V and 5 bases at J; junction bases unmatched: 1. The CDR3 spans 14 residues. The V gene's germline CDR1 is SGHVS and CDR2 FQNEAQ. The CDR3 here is CASSLGQGNEKLFF. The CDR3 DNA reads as TGTGCCAGCAGCTTGGGACAGGGCAATGAAAAACTGTTTTTT.

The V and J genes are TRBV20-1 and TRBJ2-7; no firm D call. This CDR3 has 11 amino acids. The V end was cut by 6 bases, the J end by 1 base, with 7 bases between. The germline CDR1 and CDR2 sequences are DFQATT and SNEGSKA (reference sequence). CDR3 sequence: CSAQISYEQYF. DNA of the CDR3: TGCAGTGCCCAGATATCCTACGAGCAGTACTTC.

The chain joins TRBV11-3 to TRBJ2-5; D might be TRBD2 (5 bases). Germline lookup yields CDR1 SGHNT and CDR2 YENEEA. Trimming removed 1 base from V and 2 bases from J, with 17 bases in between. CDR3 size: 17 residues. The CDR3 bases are TGTGCCAGCAGCTTAGGAGGGTCCCAACCCTATCAAGAGACCCAGTACTTC. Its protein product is CASSLGGSQPYQETQYF.

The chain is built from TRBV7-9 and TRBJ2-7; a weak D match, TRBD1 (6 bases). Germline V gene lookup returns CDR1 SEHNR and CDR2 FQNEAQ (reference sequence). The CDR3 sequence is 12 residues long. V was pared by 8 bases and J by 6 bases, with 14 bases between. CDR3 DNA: TGTGCCAGCGGCCCAGGGGTTCGCGAGCAGTACTTC. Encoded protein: CASGPGVREQYF.

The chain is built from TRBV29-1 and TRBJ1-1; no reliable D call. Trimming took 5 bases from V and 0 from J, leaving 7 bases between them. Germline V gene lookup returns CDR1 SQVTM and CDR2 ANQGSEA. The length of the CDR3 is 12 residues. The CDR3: CSVTFMNTEAFF. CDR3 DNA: TGCAGCGTTACCTTCATGAACACTGAAGCTTTCTTT.

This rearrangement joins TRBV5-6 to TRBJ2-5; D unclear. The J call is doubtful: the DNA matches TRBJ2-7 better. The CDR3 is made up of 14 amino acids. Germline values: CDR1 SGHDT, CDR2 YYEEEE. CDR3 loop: CASSKGMFSYEQYF. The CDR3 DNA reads TGTGCCAGCAGCAAAGGCATGTTTTCCTACGAGCAGTACTTC.

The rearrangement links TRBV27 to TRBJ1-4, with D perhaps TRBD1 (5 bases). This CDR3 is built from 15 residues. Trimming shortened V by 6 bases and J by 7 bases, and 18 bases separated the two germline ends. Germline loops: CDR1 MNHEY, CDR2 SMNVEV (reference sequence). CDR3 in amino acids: CASSQWGGWGEKLFF. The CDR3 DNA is TGTGCCAGCAGCCAATGGGGGGGGTGGGGTGAAAAACTGTTTTTT.

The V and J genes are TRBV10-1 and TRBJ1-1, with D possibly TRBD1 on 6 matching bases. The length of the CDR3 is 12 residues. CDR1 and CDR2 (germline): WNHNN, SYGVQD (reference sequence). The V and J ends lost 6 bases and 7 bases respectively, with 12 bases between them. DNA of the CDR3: TGCGCCAGCAGCTTGACAGGTTATGAAGCTTTCTTT. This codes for CASSLTGYEAFF.

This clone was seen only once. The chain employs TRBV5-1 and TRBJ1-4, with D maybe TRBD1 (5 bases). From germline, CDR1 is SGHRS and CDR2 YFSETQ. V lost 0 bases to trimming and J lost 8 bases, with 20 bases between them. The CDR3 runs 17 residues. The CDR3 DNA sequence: TGCGCCAGCAGCTTGGCAGAGAGTGGGACGGTTAACGAAAAACTGTTTTTT. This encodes CASSLAESGTVNEKLFF.

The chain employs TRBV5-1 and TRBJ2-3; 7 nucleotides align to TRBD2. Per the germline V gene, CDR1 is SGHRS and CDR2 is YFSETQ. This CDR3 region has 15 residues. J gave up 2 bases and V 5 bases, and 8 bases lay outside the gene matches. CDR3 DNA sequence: TGCGCCAGCAGGCTGGCGGGAGCTCACACAGATACGCAGTATTTT. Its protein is CASRLAGAHTDTQYF.

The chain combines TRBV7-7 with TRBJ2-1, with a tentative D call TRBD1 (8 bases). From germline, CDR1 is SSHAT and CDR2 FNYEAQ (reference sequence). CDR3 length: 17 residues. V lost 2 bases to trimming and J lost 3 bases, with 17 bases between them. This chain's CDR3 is CASSLQEQGEGYNEQFF. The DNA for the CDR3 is TGTGCCAGCAGCTTACAGGAACAGGGGGAGGGCTACAATGAGCAGTTCTTC. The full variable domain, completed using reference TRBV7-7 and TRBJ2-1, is GAGVSQSPRYKVTKRGQDVTLRCDPISSHATLYWYQQALGQGPEFLTYFNYEAQPDKSGLPSDRFSAERPEGSISTLTIQRTEQRDSAMYRCASSLQEQGEGYNEQFFGPGTRLTVL.